The 19 T cell receptor beta chains reported below all come from one sample, sequenced in a study of blood T cell repertoires in COVID-19. Assay: immunoSEQ multiplex PCR; the TCRdb copy retains only in-frame clones and omits some. This sample has some 190,000 clones; less than 85% occur once, and the top ten carry roughly 7.8%. Sequenced material: peripheral blood. These receptors were taken from a woman older than 75 with COVID-19, enrolled during active disease.

Points on this clone: Other DNA sequences in the sample encode the same CDR3. This chain uses TRBV5-1 with TRBJ1-5; D gene unclear. The CDR3 has 13 amino acids. In germline, CDR1 is SGHRS, CDR2 YFSETQ. Trimming took 2 bases from V and 5 from J, leaving 8 bases between them. The CDR3: CASSLDGDQPQHF. DNA for the CDR3: TGCGCCAGCAGCTTAGACGGGGATCAGCCCCAGCATTTT.

This chain links TRBV5-1 with TRBJ1-3, with D hard to call. The germline CDR1 and CDR2 sequences are SGHRS and YFSETQ. V was trimmed by 4 bases and J by 1 base, leaving 12 bases between them. The CDR3 loop spans 15 amino acids. Here the CDR3 DNA reads TGCGCCAGCAGCGTGCTCCCCGAGTCTGGAAACACCATATATTTT. Amino acid sequence: CASSVLPESGNTIYF.

The chain uses TRBV7-9 and TRBJ2-7; the match to TRBD1 covers 7 bases. J was trimmed by 3 bases and V by 2 bases; bases with no gene match: 1. The CDR3 contains 13 residues. Germline CDR1 is SEHNR and CDR2 is FQNEAQ (reference sequence). The CDR3 nucleotides are TGTGCCAGCAGCTTAACAGGGGACTACGAGCAGTACTTC. Translated, it gives CASSLTGDYEQYF.

The V call is TRBV7-2, the J call TRBJ1-6; D ambiguous. Trimming shortened V by 7 bases and J by 7 bases, and 17 bases separated the two germline ends. The CDR3 loop spans 15 amino acids. Germline V gene sequence: CDR1 SGHTA, CDR2 FQGNSA. The CDR3 bases are TGTGCCAGCAACATAAGTCCATTGGCCAATTCACCCCTCCACTTT. This translates into CASNISPLANSPLHF.

This chain connects TRBV13 to TRBJ1-1; D remains ambiguous. Germline values: CDR1 PRHDT, CDR2 FYEKMQ (reference sequence). CDR3 length: 13 amino acids. Between the trimmed V and J ends, which lost 4 bases and 6 bases, there was a span of 12 bases. The CDR3 is CASSSYYGAEAFF. CDR3 in DNA: TGTGCCAGCAGCTCCTACTACGGCGCTGAAGCTTTCTTT. The complete variable domain, with remaining parts taken from reference TRBV13 and TRBJ1-1, reads AAGVIQSPRHLIKEKRETATLKCYPIPRHDTVYWYQQGPGQDPQFLISFYEKMQSDKGSIPDRFSAQQFSDYHSELNMSSLELGDSALYFCASSSYYGAEAFFGQGTRLTVV.

This chain connects TRBV12-3 or TRBV12-4 to TRBJ2-1, with D maybe TRBD2 (5 bases). V lost 5 bases, J lost 10 bases, and 9 bases lay in between. The CDR3 spans 11 residues. The chain's CDR3 is CASSGGREQFF. The CDR3 region has the DNA TGTGCCAGCAGTGGAGGACGGGAGCAGTTCTTC.

The chain joins TRBV6-2 or TRBV6-3 to TRBJ1-5, with a tentative D call TRBD1 (6 bases). V lost 5 bases and J 5 bases, leaving 16 bases between the germline ends. This CDR3 is built from 15 residues. The germline gives CDR1 MNHEY, CDR2 SVGEGT. The CDR3 region is CASSQHRASDQPQHF. The CDR3 nucleotides read TGTGCCAGCAGTCAACACAGGGCTTCCGATCAGCCCCAGCATTTT.

The sample holds a few counts of this clone. V usage is TRBV9 and J usage is TRBJ2-3; no definite D call. The V and J ends lost 0 bases and 2 bases respectively, with 7 bases between them. CDR3 length: 14 residues. Germline V lookup: CDR1 SGDLS, CDR2 YYNGEE. The CDR3 nucleotides are TGTGCCAGCAGCGTAGATCACTTCACAGATACGCAGTATTTT. Its translation is CASSVDHFTDTQYF.

This rearrangement joins TRBV7-9 to TRBJ2-7; D not resolved. Per the germline V gene, CDR1 is SEHNR and CDR2 is FQNEAQ (reference sequence). The CDR3 contains 15 residues. Between the trimmed V and J ends, which lost 1 base and 4 bases, there was a span of 14 bases. In DNA, the CDR3 is TGTGCCAGCAGCTTAGGGGCTGTCTCATCGTACGAGCAGTACTTC. Amino acid sequence: CASSLGAVSSYEQYF. The variable domain in full, completed from reference TRBV7-9 and TRBJ2-7, reads DTGVSQNPRHKITKRGQNVTFRCDPISEHNRLYWYRQTLGQGPEFLTYFQNEAQLEKSRLLSDRFSAERPKGSFSTLEIQRTEQGDSAMYLCASSLGAVSSYEQYFGPGTRLTVT.

The chain uses TRBV27 and TRBJ1-6, with D tentatively TRBD1 (6 bases). V was shortened by 0 bases and J by 7 bases, with 7 bases between the two germline ends. The CDR3 consists of 14 residues. Germline V gene lookup returns CDR1 MNHEY and CDR2 SMNVEV (reference sequence). The CDR3 spells CASSLSGGNSPLHF. The CDR3 DNA sequence: TGTGCCAGCAGTTTATCAGGGGGAAATTCACCCCTCCACTTT.

The chain has TRBV6-5 and TRBJ1-5; D is possibly TRBD1 (6 bases). Trimming pared 7 bases from V and 7 bases from J, leaving 11 bases between. This CDR3 region has 12 residues. Germline V gene data show CDR1 as MNHEY and CDR2 as SVGAGI. The CDR3 DNA follows: TGTGCCAGCATGGGGGCAGGACAGCCCCAGCATTTT. Its protein product is CASMGAGQPQHF.

This clone has more than one count but fewer than ten. V and J are TRBV12-3 or TRBV12-4 and TRBJ2-7; D remains ambiguous. Trimming stripped 0 bases from V and 6 bases from J, with 9 bases between. There are 13 residues in the CDR3. The DNA of the CDR3 is TGTGCCAGCAGTTTAGCGCTAACCTTCGAGCAGTACTTC. Residues: CASSLALTFEQYF.

The rearrangement joins TRBV5-6 to TRBJ1-2, with D maybe TRBD1 (5 bases). The CDR3 has 13 residues. Trimming cost V 6 bases and J 4 bases, with 13 bases left between them. Germline V CDR1 and CDR2: SGHDT, YYEEEE. The CDR3 DNA follows: TGTGCCAGCAACGTGGGGGGGACCTATGGCTACACCTTC. Translation gives CASNVGGTYGYTF. Using reference TRBV5-6 and TRBJ1-2 for the parts outside the CDR3, the full variable domain is DAGVTQSPTHLIKTRGQQVTLRCSPKSGHDTVSWYQQALGQGPQFIFQYYEEEERQRGNFPDRFSGHQFPNYSSELNVNALLLGDSALYLCASNVGGTYGYTFGSGTRLTVV.

This clone has only a few counts. Different DNA sequences within this sample yield the same CDR3. The chain combines TRBV28 with TRBJ1-4; D unclear. Germline assignment: CDR1 MDHEN and CDR2 SYDVKM. V lost 2 bases and J 7 bases, leaving 5 bases between the germline ends. The CDR3 consists of 12 residues. The CDR3 region is CASSLLREKLFF. The CDR3 DNA reads TGTGCCAGCAGTTTACTTCGTGAAAAACTGTTTTTT.

The chain couples TRBV5-1 to TRBJ2-1; D possibly corresponds to TRBD1 (6 bases). The CDR3 has 13 amino acids. Looked up from germline, CDR1 is SGHRS and CDR2 is YFSETQ. Trimming left V 2 bases short and J 10 bases short, with 13 bases between. CDR3 sequence (DNA): TGCGCCAGCAGCTTCCAGGGGAGCCAGGAGCAGTTCTTC. Translating gives CASSFQGSQEQFF.

Note on this clone: Relative to the germline gene, one junction end is altered; a read error may explain this. The chain links TRBV7-7 to TRBJ2-5; either TRBD1 or TRBD2 may fit D (5 bases each). Germline V CDR1 and CDR2: SSHAT, FNYEAQ (reference sequence). The CDR3 loop spans 15 amino acids. Here the CDR3 reads CASSLAQSRDETQYF. The CDR3 nucleotides read TGTGCTAGCAGCTTAGCGCAAAGCAGGGATGAGACCCAGTACTTC. Supplemented by reference TRBV7-7 and TRBJ2-5, the full variable domain reads GAGVSQSPRYKVTKRGQDVTLRCDPISSHATLYWYQQALGQGPEFLTYFNYEAQPDKSGLPSDRFSAERPEGSISTLTIQRTEQRDSAMYRCASSLAQSRDETQYFGPGTRLLVL.

The rearrangement joins TRBV6-5 to TRBJ2-1, with a tentative D call TRBD2 (6 bases). This CDR3 region has 13 residues. Deletions cut 7 bases from V and 6 bases from J, with 13 bases between. Germline loops: CDR1 MNHEY, CDR2 SVGAGI. CDR3 bases: TGTGCCAGCACCTCGGCGGGGCCCAATGAGCAGTTCTTC. Translation gives CASTSAGPNEQFF.

The rearrangement links TRBV6-5 to TRBJ2-1; maybe TRBD2 (6 bases). V lost 8 bases and J lost 0, with 14 bases in between. Looked up from germline, CDR1 is MNHEY and CDR2 is SVGAGI. This CDR3 has 15 residues. In DNA form, the CDR3 reads TGTGCCAGCTCTGGGGTAGCGGACTCCTACAATGAGCAGTTCTTC. It codes for CASSGVADSYNEQFF.

In this sample, this clone turned up once. The J gene is TRBJ2-7, the V gene TRBV10-1; 10 nucleotides align to TRBD1. Germline values: CDR1 WNHNN, CDR2 SYGVQD (reference sequence). CDR3 size: 16 residues. V lost 1 base and J lost 4; bases outside the gene matches: 7. In DNA, the CDR3 is TGCGCCAGCAGTGAGTTAGTGGGACAGGGGAGGTACGAGCAGTACTTC. This translates into CASSELVGQGRYEQYF.